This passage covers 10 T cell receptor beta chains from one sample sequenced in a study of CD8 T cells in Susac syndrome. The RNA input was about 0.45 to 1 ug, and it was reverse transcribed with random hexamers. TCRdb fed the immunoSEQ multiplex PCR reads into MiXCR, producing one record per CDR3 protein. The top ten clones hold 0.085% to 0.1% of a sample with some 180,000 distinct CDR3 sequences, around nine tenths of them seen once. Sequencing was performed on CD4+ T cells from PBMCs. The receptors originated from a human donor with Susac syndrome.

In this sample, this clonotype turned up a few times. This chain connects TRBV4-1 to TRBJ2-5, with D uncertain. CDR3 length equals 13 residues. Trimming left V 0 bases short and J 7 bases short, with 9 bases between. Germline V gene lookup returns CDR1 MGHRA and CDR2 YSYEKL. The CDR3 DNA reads TGCGCCAGCAGCCAAGATCTAGTTGCGACCCAGTACTTC. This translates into CASSQDLVATQYF.

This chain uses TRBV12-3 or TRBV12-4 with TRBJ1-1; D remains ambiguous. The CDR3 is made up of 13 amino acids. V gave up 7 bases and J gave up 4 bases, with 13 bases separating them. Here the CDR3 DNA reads TGTGCCAGCACCCCCCGGGATGGCACTGAAGCTTTCTTT. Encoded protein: CASTPRDGTEAFF.

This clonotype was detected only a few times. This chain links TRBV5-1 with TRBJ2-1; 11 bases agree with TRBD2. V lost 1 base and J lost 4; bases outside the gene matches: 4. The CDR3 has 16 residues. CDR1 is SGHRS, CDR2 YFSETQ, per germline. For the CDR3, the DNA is TGCGCCAGCAGCTTGCTAGCGGGGGGCAATTACAATGAGCAGTTCTTC. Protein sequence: CASSLLAGGNYNEQFF.

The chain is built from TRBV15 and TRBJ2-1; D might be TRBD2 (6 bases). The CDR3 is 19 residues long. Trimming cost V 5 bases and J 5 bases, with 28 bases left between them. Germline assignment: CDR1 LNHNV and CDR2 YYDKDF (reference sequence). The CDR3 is CATSPNRVSGTRNHNEQFF. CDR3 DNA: TGTGCCACCAGCCCAAACCGGGTTAGCGGCACTAGAAACCACAATGAGCAGTTCTTC.

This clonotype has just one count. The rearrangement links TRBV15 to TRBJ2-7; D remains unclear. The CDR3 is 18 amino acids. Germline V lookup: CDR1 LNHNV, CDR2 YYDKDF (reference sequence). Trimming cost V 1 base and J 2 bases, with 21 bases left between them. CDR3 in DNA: TGTGCCACCAGCAGAGGATCAACTCTGACCAGTACGACCTACGAGCAGTACTTC. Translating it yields CATSRGSTLTSTTYEQYF. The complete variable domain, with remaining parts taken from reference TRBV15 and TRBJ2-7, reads DAMVIQNPRYQVTQFGKPVTLSCSQTLNHNVMYWYQQKSSQAPKLLFHYYDKDFNNEADTPDNFQSRRPNTSFCFLDIRSPGLGDTAMYLCATSRGSTLTSTTYEQYFGPGTRLTVT.

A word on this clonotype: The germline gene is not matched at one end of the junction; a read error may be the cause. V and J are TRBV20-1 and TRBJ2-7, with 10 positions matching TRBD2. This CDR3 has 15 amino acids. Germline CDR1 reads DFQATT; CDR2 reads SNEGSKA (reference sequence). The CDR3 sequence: CSAREGGLAGVGQYF. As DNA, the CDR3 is TGCAGTGCGAGAGAGGGGGGGCTAGCGGGAGTAGGTCAGTACTTC.

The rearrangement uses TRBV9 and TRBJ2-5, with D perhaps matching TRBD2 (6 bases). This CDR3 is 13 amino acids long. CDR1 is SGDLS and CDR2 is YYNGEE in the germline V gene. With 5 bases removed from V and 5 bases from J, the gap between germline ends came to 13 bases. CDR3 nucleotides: TGTGCCAGCAGTGGACCTAGCGAGGAGACCCAGTACTTC. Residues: CASSGPSEETQYF. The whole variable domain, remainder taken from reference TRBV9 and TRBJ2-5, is DSGVTQTPKHLITATGQRVTLRCSPRSGDLSVYWYQQSLDQGLQFLIQYYNGEERAKGNILERFSAQQFPDLHSELNLSSLELGDSALYFCASSGPSEETQYFGPGTRLLVL.

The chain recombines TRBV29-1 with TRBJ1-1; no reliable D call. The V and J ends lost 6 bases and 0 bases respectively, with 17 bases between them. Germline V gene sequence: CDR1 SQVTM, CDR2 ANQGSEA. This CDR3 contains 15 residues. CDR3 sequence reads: CSVHRWAGMNTEAFF. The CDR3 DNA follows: TGCAGCGTCCACCGGTGGGCGGGAATGAACACTGAAGCTTTCTTT.

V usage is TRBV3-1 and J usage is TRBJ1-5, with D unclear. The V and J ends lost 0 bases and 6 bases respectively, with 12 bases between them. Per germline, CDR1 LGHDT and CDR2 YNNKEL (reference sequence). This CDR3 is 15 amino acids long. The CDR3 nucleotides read TGTGCCAGCAGCCAAGATACCACGGCGGGTCAGCCCCAGCATTTT. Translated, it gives CASSQDTTAGQPQHF. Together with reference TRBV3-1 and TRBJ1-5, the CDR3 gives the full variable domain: DTAVSQTPKYLVTQMGNDKSIKCEQNLGHDTMYWYKQDSKKFLKIMFSYNNKELIINETVPNRFSPKSPDKAHLNLHINSLELGDSAVYFCASSQDTTAGQPQHFGDGTRLSIL.

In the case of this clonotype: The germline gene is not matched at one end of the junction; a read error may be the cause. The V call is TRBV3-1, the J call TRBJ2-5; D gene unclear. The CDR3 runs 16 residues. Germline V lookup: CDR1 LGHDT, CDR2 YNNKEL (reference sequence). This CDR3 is CASSEDPSSVQETQYF. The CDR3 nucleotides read TGTGCCAGCAGCGAAGACCCTTCAAGTGTCCAAGAGACCCAGTACTTC.